This TCR beta chain was captured in a study of cytomegalovirus exposure and HLA in healthy donors. Whole-study results and caveats: 150 or so TCR beta chains were listed as cytomegalovirus-associated. In a later analysis, a genetic analysis reported fewer productive-TCR N-insertions in an Asian-associated ancestry cluster than the cohort average. The study carried out a later analysis of TCR beta sequences. It associated around 17,000 of them with specific HLA alleles at a false discovery rate of 0.05.

The PCR made use of 60 Vbeta and 13 Jbeta primers. TCRdb's copy holds only in-frame clones and misses some; the assay was immunoSEQ multiplex PCR. The sample has roughly 190,000 clones; roughly 80% are singletons. This clone was detected a few times. Its specificity is unknown. CDR3 size: 13 residues. Per the germline V gene, CDR1 is MRHNA and CDR2 is SNTAGT. Trimming took 9 bases from V and 2 from J; bases not matched to a gene: 4. This chain joins TRBV6-4 and TRBJ2-3, with 8 positions matching TRBD2. Material for sequencing was PBMCs. This TCR came from a woman aged 18 to 35 in good health and CMV-seronegative. CDR3 loop: CASSTSATDTQYF. The CDR3 DNA follows: TGTGCCAGTTCGACTAGCGCCACAGATACGCAGTATTTT.